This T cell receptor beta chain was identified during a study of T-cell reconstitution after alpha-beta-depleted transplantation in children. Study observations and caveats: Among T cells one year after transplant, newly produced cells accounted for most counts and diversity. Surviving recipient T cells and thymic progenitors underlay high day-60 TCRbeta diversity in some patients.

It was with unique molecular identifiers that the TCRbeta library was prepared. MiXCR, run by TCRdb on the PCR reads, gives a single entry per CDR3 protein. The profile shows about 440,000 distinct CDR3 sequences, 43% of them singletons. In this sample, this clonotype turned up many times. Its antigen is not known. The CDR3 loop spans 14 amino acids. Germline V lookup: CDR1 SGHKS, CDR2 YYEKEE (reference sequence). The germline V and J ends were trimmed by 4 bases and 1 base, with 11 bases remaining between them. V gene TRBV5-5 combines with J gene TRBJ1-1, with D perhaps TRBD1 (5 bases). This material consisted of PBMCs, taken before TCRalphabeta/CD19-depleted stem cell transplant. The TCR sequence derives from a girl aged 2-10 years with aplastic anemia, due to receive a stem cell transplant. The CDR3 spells CASSTGPANTEAFF. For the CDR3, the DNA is TGTGCCAGCAGCACAGGACCGGCGAACACTGAAGCTTTCTTT.